This T cell receptor beta chain was observed in a study of T cell responses to AZD1222 COVID-19 vaccine. About the study: Samples with a second dose at about 4 or about 12 weeks were pooled together.

Sequencing was performed with immunoSEQ multiplex PCR; in TCRdb, only in-frame clones are kept and a portion is missing. The profile covers around 180,000 clones, with just over 85% appearing a single time and 0.49% taken by the ten largest. On this clone itself: The antigen is unknown.

General study findings and limits: White British donors predominated, females outnumbered males, and clonal diversity was possibly underestimated.

The clonotype comes from an adult in good health. The sequenced sample was peripheral blood, obtained on day 0 of AZD1222 vaccination.

The CDR3 DNA is TGTGCCTGGAGTGCAGACAGAAACACTGAAGCTTTCTTT. Protein: CAWSADRNTEAFF. The chain combines TRBV30 with TRBJ1-1, with TRBD1 as a possible D gene (5 bases). Germline V gives CDR1 GTSNPN, CDR2 SVGIG (reference sequence). The CDR3 is 13 amino acids. V lost 1 base, J lost 2 bases, and 8 bases lay in between.